Each of the 10 T cell receptor beta chains below was sequenced from the same sample in a study of blood T cells in healthy people across ages (dated by TCRdb to between 2015 and 2017). The library was produced with 5' RACE. The sequencer was an Illumina HiSeq 2500. A second PCR of about 7 to 12 cycles was run with a J-beta primer mix and a sample-barcoded 5' primer. Using fastp at Q25 and MiXCR, TCRdb reprocessed the public reads and kept productive beta chains. For every CDR3 protein sequence, its rows merge into one entry that carries the most common genes and DNA. This sample has over 500,000 distinct CDR3 sequences in its table, and about a quarter of those were observed once. The ten top clones hold approximately 4% of the sample. These data were likewise used in another study, on T cells of mothers and their children.

Sequencing used blood. These receptor sequences come from a boy between 2 and 10 years old in good health.

This clonotype was counted a single time. J is TRBJ2-1 and V is TRBV6-4; TRBD2 matches 11 bases. Per germline, CDR1 MRHNA and CDR2 SNTAGT. The CDR3 is 15 amino acids. V was clipped by 5 bases and J by 6 bases; unmatched bases: 6. In nucleotides, the CDR3 is TGTGCCAGCAGTCAAATAGCGGGGGGGCTCAATGAGCAGTTCTTC. Protein: CASSQIAGGLNEQFF.

In the case of this clonotype: This may be a read error: a much more frequent sequence differs by one nucleotide. J is TRBJ2-3 and V is TRBV6-4, with 7 bases identical to TRBD2. Looked up from germline, CDR1 is MRHNA and CDR2 is SNTAGT. V lost 2 bases to trimming and J lost 0 bases; unmatched junction nucleotides: 2. The CDR3 runs to 15 residues. CDR3 in amino acids: CASSDSGASTDTQYF. In nucleotides, the CDR3 is TGTGCCAGCAGTGACAGCGGGGCTAGCACAGATACGCAGTATTTT.

This chain links TRBV10-3 with TRBJ2-3; 11 bases are a match to TRBD2. CDR3 length equals 16 residues. V gave up 5 bases and J gave up 2 bases; unmatched junction bases: 6. The germline V gene has CDR1 ENHRY and CDR2 SYGVKD. CDR3 protein: CAISSNSGRDTDTQYF. The CDR3 nucleotides are TGTGCCATCAGTTCCAATAGCGGGAGGGACACAGATACGCAGTATTTT.

This clonotype was seen a handful of times. The chain couples TRBV5-1 to TRBJ2-5, with D tentatively TRBD1 (6 bases). Germline V lookup: CDR1 SGHRS, CDR2 YFSETQ. The CDR3 is 14 amino acids. Trimming removed 4 bases at V and 7 bases at J, with 17 bases between. CDR3 coding DNA: TGCGCCAGCAGCCCCTCACAGGGTACTGGGACCCAGTACTTC. This gives the protein CASSPSQGTGTQYF.

The sample holds a few counts of this clonotype. The chain uses TRBV7-9 and TRBJ1-2; 9 nucleotides align to TRBD1. From germline, CDR1 is SEHNR and CDR2 FQNEAQ (reference sequence). V lost 5 bases and J lost 5; bases outside the gene matches: 6. The CDR3 sequence is 14 residues long. CDR3: CASSPTGGMYGYTF. CDR3 bases: TGTGCCAGCAGCCCTACAGGGGGCATGTATGGCTACACCTTC.

Concerning this clonotype: At one end the junction does not follow the germline gene, possibly because of a read error. The V call is TRBV28, the J call TRBJ2-5, with a weak D call TRBD1 (6 bases). There are 13 residues in the CDR3. The germline V gene encodes CDR1 MDHEN and CDR2 SYDVKM. The CDR3, as DNA: TGTACCAGCAGTTGGGGGCTAGGAGAGACCCAGTACTTC. Amino acid sequence: CTSSWGLGETQYF.

The chain uses TRBV7-2 and TRBJ2-7; 10 bases fit TRBD2. The CDR3 spans 16 residues. Germline trimming cut 4 bases from V and 1 base from J; bases unmatched to any gene: 7. Germline CDR1 and CDR2: SGHTA and FQGNSA. The CDR3 bases are TGTGCCAGCAGCTCTAGACTAGCGGGCGGGTCCTACGAGCAGTACTTC. It yields the protein CASSSRLAGGSYEQYF.

This clonotype has more than one count but fewer than ten. The chain has TRBV12-3 or TRBV12-4 and TRBJ2-7; 9 bases match TRBD2. J lost 1 base, V lost 5 bases, and 6 bases had no gene match. The CDR3 contains 15 residues. The CDR3 coding sequence is TGTGCCAGCAGTGATAGCGGGGGCGAATCCTACGAGCAGTACTTC. Translated: CASSDSGGESYEQYF.

The table lists this clonotype with a few counts. The V call is TRBV12-3 or TRBV12-4, the J call TRBJ2-2, with TRBD1 identical over 8 bases. CDR3 length: 14 amino acids. With 5 bases clipped from V and 7 bases from J, the junction kept 6 bases outside the gene matches. This CDR3 reads CASSIRTGHGELFF. For the CDR3, the DNA is TGTGCCAGCAGTATTCGGACAGGGCACGGGGAGCTGTTTTTT.

The gene calls are TRBV20-1 and TRBJ2-7, with 8 bases that match TRBD2. V trimming: 4 bases; J trimming: 5 bases; junction bases outside the gene matches: 10. The V gene's germline CDR1 is DFQATT and CDR2 SNEGSKA (reference sequence). The CDR3 has 14 residues. This CDR3 is CSATRGGPFHEQYF. CDR3 DNA: TGCAGTGCTACTCGGGGGGGCCCTTTCCACGAGCAGTACTTC.